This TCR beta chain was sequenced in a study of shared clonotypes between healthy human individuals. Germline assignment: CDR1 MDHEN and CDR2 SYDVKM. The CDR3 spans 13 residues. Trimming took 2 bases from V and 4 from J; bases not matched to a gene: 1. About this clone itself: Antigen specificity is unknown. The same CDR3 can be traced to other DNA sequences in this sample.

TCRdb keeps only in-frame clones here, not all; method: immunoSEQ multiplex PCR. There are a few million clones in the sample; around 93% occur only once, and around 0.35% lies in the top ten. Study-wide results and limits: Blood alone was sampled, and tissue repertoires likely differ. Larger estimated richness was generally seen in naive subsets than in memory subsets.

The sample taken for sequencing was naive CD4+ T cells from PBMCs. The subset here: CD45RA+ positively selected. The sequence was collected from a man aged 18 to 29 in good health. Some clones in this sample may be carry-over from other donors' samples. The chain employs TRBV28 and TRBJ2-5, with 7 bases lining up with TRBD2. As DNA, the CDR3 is TGTGCCAGCAGTTTAGGGGGGGGAGAGACCCAGTACTTC. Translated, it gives CASSLGGGETQYF.